This is a list of T cell receptor beta chains from one sample in a study of blood T cell repertoires in COVID-19. Profiled with immunoSEQ multiplex PCR; TCRdb holds only in-frame clones, not every one. The sample has approximately 81,000 clones, almost 85% seen once; the top ten hold roughly 7.4%. Sequenced input: peripheral blood. Source of these receptors: a human donor in a cohort sampled during active COVID-19. Both conserved end residues are part of each CDR3. A D gene is named only where the DNA matches it firmly. Size values are once, few and many counts, or a class for expanded clones, and some rows have none.

D	J	V	size	length	CDR3	DNA
TRBD1	TRBJ2-7	TRBV6-2/TRBV6-3	NA	16	CASSYRDRGFSYEQYF	TGTGCCAGCAGTTACAGGGACAGGGGGTTCTCCTACGAGCAGTACTTC
NA	TRBJ1-1	TRBV2	NA	14	CASRQGPMNTEAFF	TGTGCCAGCAGACAGGGTCCTATGAACACTGAAGCTTTCTTT
NA	TRBJ1-3	TRBV14	few	16	CASSPARQNSGNTIYF	TGTGCCAGCAGCCCCGCCCGACAGAACTCTGGAAACACCATATATTTT
TRBD1	TRBJ2-3	TRBV18	NA	15	CASSLQQGTTDTQYF	TGTGCCAGCTCACTCCAACAGGGGACCACAGATACGCAGTATTTT
TRBD1	TRBJ1-2	TRBV6-5	NA	14	CASRPLTGEDGYTF	TGTGCCAGCAGACCTCTTACAGGGGAGGATGGCTACACCTTC
NA	TRBJ2-3	TRBV11-2	NA	14	CASSLLVWTDTQYF	TGTGCCAGCAGCTTGCTAGTATGGACAGATACGCAGTATTTT
NA	TRBJ2-3	TRBV11-1	NA	15	CASSLELAQADTQYF	TGTGCCAGCAGCTTAGAACTAGCACAGGCAGATACGCAGTATTTT
NA	TRBJ2-5	TRBV5-1	NA	18	CASSPAGGLVPGIETQYF	TGCGCCAGCAGCCCTGCGGGCGGTTTAGTGCCCGGGATAGAGACCCAGTACTTC
NA	TRBJ2-2	TRBV7-8	NA	16	CASSLNLFGDTGELFF	TGTGCCAGCAGCTTGAACCTATTCGGGGACACCGGGGAGCTGTTTTTT
NA	TRBJ1-5	TRBV27	NA	14	CASSGGGSEQPQHF	TGTGCCAGCAGTGGGGGGGGCAGCGAACAGCCCCAGCATTTT
NA	TRBJ1-1	TRBV6-6	few	15	CASRMRTPEGTEAFF	TGTGCCAGCAGAATGAGGACCCCTGAGGGCACTGAAGCTTTCTTT
TRBD1	TRBJ1-4	TRBV19	NA	14	CASSMEGASEKLFF	TGTGCCAGTAGTATGGAGGGGGCTTCTGAAAAACTGTTTTTT
NA	TRBJ1-5	TRBV6-1	NA	19	CASSDRPGGGTNSNQPQHF	TGTGCCAGCAGTGACAGACCAGGTGGGGGGACTAATAGCAATCAGCCCCAGCATTTT
TRBD2	TRBJ2-5	TRBV6-5	NA	15	CASMYFLAGQETQYF	TGTGCCAGCATGTATTTCCTAGCGGGTCAAGAGACCCAGTACTTC
NA	TRBJ1-1	TRBV27	once	16	CASSLEKAGPNTEAFF	TGTGCCAGCAGTTTAGAAAAGGCAGGGCCGAACACTGAAGCTTTCTTT
NA	TRBJ2-7	TRBV7-9	NA	14	CASSSTGGAYEQYF	TGTGCCAGCAGCTCAACAGGGGGGGCCTACGAGCAGTACTTC
TRBD1	TRBJ1-3	TRBV5-4	NA	15	CASSQDRGIGNTIYF	TGTGCCAGCAGCCAGGACAGGGGGATCGGAAACACCATATATTTT
TRBD1	TRBJ2-1	TRBV11-2	NA	15	CASSFGIGGYNEQFF	TGTGCCAGCAGCTTCGGGATAGGGGGCTATAATGAGCAGTTCTTC
NA	TRBJ1-1	TRBV3-1/TRBV3-2	NA	14	CASSQDYGNTEAFF	TGTGCCAGCAGCCAAGACTACGGGAACACTGAAGCTTTCTTT
TRBD1	TRBJ2-3	TRBV5-1	NA	15	CASHTGTGTIDTQYF	TGCGCCAGCCATACCGGGACAGGGACGATCGACACGCAGTATTTT
NA	TRBJ1-2	TRBV2	NA	13	CASGAQGLNGYTF	TGTGCCAGCGGGGCCCAGGGATTAAATGGCTACACCTTC
TRBD1	TRBJ2-7	TRBV7-2	NA	15	CASSLGTGVRYEQYF	TGTGCCAGCAGCTTAGGGACAGGGGTCCGGTACGAGCAGTACTTC
NA	TRBJ1-2	TRBV5-6	NA	17	CASSSPVLQGWNYGYTF	TGTGCCAGCAGCTCACCCGTGCTACAGGGTTGGAACTATGGCTACACCTTC
TRBD1	TRBJ1-2	TRBV25-1	NA	16	CASSEGTGGVSYGYTF	TGTGCCAGCAGTGAGGGGACAGGGGGCGTTTCCTATGGCTACACCTTC
TRBD1	TRBJ1-1	TRBV5-1	few	15	CASSFTGGRSTEAFF	TGCGCCAGCAGCTTTACAGGGGGTCGGAGCACTGAAGCTTTCTTT
NA	TRBJ1-2	TRBV15	once	15	CATSRDTTGSYGYTF	TGTGCCACCAGCAGAGATACCACAGGATCCTATGGCTACACCTTC
NA	TRBJ2-7	TRBV12-3/TRBV12-4	once	13	CASRLDSSYEQYF	TGTGCCAGCCGGCTCGACAGCTCCTACGAGCAGTACTTC
TRBD1	TRBJ1-1	TRBV5-8	few	15	CASSITRQGWTEAFF	TGTGCCAGCAGCATCACCCGACAGGGCTGGACTGAAGCTTTCTTT
NA	TRBJ1-2	TRBV19	NA	12	CASSITGGGYTF	TGTGCCAGTAGTATTACTGGGGGCGGCTACACCTTC
NA	TRBJ2-7	TRBV15	NA	16	CATSRGGRGVSYEQYF	TGTGCCACCAGCAGGGGTGGCAGGGGGGTCTCCTACGAGCAGTACTTC
TRBD1	TRBJ1-5	TRBV3-1/TRBV3-2	NA	15	CASSQGQGSNQPQHF	TGTGCCAGCAGCCAGGGACAGGGGAGCAATCAGCCCCAGCATTTT
TRBD1	TRBJ2-7	TRBV18	NA	14	CASSPRQGTYEQYF	TGTGCCAGCTCACCAAGACAGGGTACCTACGAGCAGTACTTC
TRBD2	TRBJ2-5	TRBV19	NA	16	CASSSQTSGNQETQYF	TGTGCCAGTAGTTCCCAGACTAGCGGAAATCAAGAGACCCAGTACTTC
TRBD2	TRBJ2-7	TRBV6-2/TRBV6-3	NA	13	CASSYSGLSEQYF	TGTGCCAGCAGTTACTCGGGACTAAGCGAGCAGTACTTC
TRBD1	TRBJ2-7	TRBV27	once	15	CASSFWDRETHEQYF	TGTGCCAGCAGTTTTTGGGACAGGGAAACTCACGAGCAGTACTTC
TRBD1	TRBJ1-2	TRBV7-9	NA	14	CASSLIGDSYGYTF	TGTGCCAGCAGCCTAATCGGGGACAGCTATGGCTACACCTTC
TRBD1	TRBJ1-2	TRBV7-9	once	16	CASSLSGQAQLYGYTF	TGTGCCAGCAGCTTATCTGGACAGGCCCAACTTTATGGCTACACCTTC
TRBD1	TRBJ1-4	TRBV27	NA	15	CASSNYRGVVEKLFF	TGTGCCAGCAGTAACTACAGGGGTGTCGTTGAAAAACTGTTTTTT
TRBD1	TRBJ1-1	TRBV12-3/TRBV12-4	NA	13	CASSPRQGLGAFF	TGTGCCAGCAGTCCCCGACAGGGGTTAGGAGCTTTCTTT
NA	TRBJ1-2	TRBV29-1	NA	16	CSAAAAGAGRRLGYTF	TGCAGCGCCGCGGCTGCCGGGGCAGGGAGGCGACTAGGCTACACCTTC
NA	TRBJ2-1	TRBV4-1	NA	16	CASSQDPRLENNEQFF	TGCGCCAGCAGCCAAGATCCGCGACTGGAGAACAATGAGCAGTTCTTC
NA	TRBJ1-5	TRBV5-1	NA	14	CASSLGPGDQPQHF	TGCGCCAGCAGCTTGGGTCCAGGGGATCAGCCCCAGCATTTT
NA	TRBJ2-7	TRBV7-2	NA	12	CASRVDRYEQYF	TGTGCCAGCAGGGTCGACAGGTACGAGCAGTACTTC
TRBD1	TRBJ1-5	TRBV6-5	NA	15	CASSYGQDSNQPQHF	TGTGCCAGCAGTTACGGACAGGACAGCAATCAGCCCCAGCATTTT
TRBD1	TRBJ2-7	TRBV7-9	NA	12	CASSQTGDEQYF	TGTGCCAGCAGCCAGACAGGGGACGAGCAGTACTTC
NA	TRBJ1-6	TRBV19	few	13	CASATDSNSPLHF	TGTGCCAGTGCAACCGACAGTAATTCACCCCTCCACTTT
NA	TRBJ1-5	TRBV5-8	NA	15	CASSPPGGPTWPQHF	TGTGCCAGCAGCCCCCCCGGAGGCCCAACATGGCCCCAGCATTTT
TRBD1	TRBJ1-1	TRBV4-1	few	14	CASSHDRVSTEAFF	TGCGCCAGCAGCCATGACAGGGTGAGCACTGAAGCTTTCTTT
NA	TRBJ1-4	TRBV7-8	NA	14	CASSFNRVVEKLFF	TGTGCCAGCAGCTTCAACAGGGTGGTTGAAAAACTGTTTTTT
TRBD2	TRBJ2-1	TRBV5-1	NA	16	CASSTTSGGPYNEQFF	TGCGCCAGCAGCACCACTAGCGGGGGACCTTACAATGAGCAGTTCTTC
TRBD2	TRBJ2-5	TRBV5-1	few	17	CASSLDGVAGGQETQYF	TGCGCCAGCAGCTTGGATGGAGTAGCGGGGGGCCAAGAGACCCAGTACTTC
NA	TRBJ1-1	TRBV7-9	once	12	CASSFLDREAFF	TGTGCCAGCAGCTTTTTAGACAGGGAAGCTTTCTTT